This T cell receptor beta chain stems from a study of molecular identifiers for immune sequencing clone quantification. Germline assignment: CDR1 PRHDT and CDR2 FYEKMQ (reference sequence). The CDR3 has 14 amino acids. TCR libraries were built in bulk with a published protocol and specific TCR primers. TCRdb redid the calling of the PCR reads with MiXCR, one entry per CDR3 protein. The table records more than 550,000 distinct CDR3 sequences, roughly 23% of them present only once. To note about this clonotype: What it binds is not known. One end of the junction does not line up with germline, which may come from a read error.

The study, taken as a whole, reports: Clones exceeding 20 RNA copies carried over 99% of effector molecules but under 1% of naive-cell molecules.

Sequenced sample: naive CD8+ T cells from blood, with Jurkat cell RNA spiked in. The subset denotes: FACS-sorted CD8+CD4-CCR7+CD45RA+ naive T cells. This TCR derives from a human donor in good health. Some libraries in this study had Jurkat cell RNA spiked in. The chain links TRBV13 to TRBJ2-5; D possibly uses TRBD1 or TRBD2 (5 bases each). The CDR3 DNA reads TGTACCAGCAGCAGCGAGAGGGGCCAAGAGACCCAGTACTTC. Its translation: CTSSSERGQETQYF.